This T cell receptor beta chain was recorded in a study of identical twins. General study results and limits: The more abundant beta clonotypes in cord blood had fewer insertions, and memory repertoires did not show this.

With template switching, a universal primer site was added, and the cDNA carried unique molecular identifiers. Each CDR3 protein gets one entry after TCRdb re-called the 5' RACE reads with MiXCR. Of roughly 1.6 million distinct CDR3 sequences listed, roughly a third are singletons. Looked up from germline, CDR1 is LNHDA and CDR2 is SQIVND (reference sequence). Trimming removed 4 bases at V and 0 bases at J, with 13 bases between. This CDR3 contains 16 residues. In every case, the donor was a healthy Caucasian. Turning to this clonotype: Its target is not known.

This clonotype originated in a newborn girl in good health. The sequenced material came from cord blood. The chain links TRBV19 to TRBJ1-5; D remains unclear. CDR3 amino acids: CASSKRGGDSNQPQHF. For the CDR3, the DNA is TGTGCCAGTAGTAAGCGGGGAGGAGATAGCAATCAGCCCCAGCATTTT.